A single sample is the source of the 20 T cell receptor beta chains below, sequenced in a study of cytomegalovirus exposure and HLA in healthy donors. PCR used 60 Vbeta primers and 13 Jbeta primers. Sequencing was performed with immunoSEQ multiplex PCR; in TCRdb, only in-frame clones are kept and a portion is missing. This table has 150,000 to 200,000 clones, 70% to 90% appearing once. The sequencing input was PBMCs. These receptors were taken from a man younger than 30 in good health and CMV-seropositive.

CDR3 residues: CASSPGGNSYEQYF. CDR3 bases: TGTGCCAGCAGCCCTGGCGGGAACTCCTACGAGCAGTACTTC. This chain connects TRBV5-4 to TRBJ2-7; TRBD2 is a possible D gene (6 bases). The CDR3 extends over 14 amino acids. Germline V gene sequence: CDR1 SGHNT, CDR2 YYREEE (reference sequence). Trimming took 4 bases from V and 0 from J, leaving 11 bases between them.

This clone has more than one count but fewer than ten. The CDR3 spells CASSQDKHNSPLHF. For the CDR3, the DNA is TGCGCCAGCAGCCAAGATAAGCATAATTCACCCCTCCACTTT. The rearrangement links TRBV4-3 to TRBJ1-6; D gene ambiguous. Trimming took 0 bases from V and 5 from J, leaving 5 bases between them. This CDR3 is built from 14 residues. CDR1 is LGHNA, CDR2 YSLEER, per germline.

The chain uses TRBV6-6 and TRBJ2-6; weak D call: TRBD1 (6 bases). Germline CDR1 MNHNY, CDR2 SVGAGI (reference sequence). The CDR3 consists of 15 residues. V lost 2 bases to trimming and J lost 4 bases, with 9 bases between them. The DNA for the CDR3 is TGTGCCAGCAGTTACGGGGGCTCCGGGGCCAACGTCCTGACTTTC. It specifies CASSYGGSGANVLTF.

The gene calls are TRBV5-1 and TRBJ1-2; D possibly corresponds to TRBD1 (5 bases). The V end lost 0 bases, the J end lost 2 bases, and 8 bases lay between the germline ends. Germline V gene data show CDR1 as SGHRS and CDR2 as YFSETQ. The CDR3 runs 14 residues. CDR3 DNA sequence: TGCGCCAGCAGCTTGGAACAGGCGAACTATGGCTACACCTTC. It specifies CASSLEQANYGYTF.

The J gene is TRBJ1-5, the V gene TRBV10-3; 9 bases agree with TRBD1. The CDR3 is made up of 16 amino acids. V was pared by 0 bases and J by 7 bases, with 7 bases of the junction left unmatched. Germline V gene data show CDR1 as ENHRY and CDR2 as SYGVKD. CDR3 coding DNA: TGTGCCATCAGTGAGTCGGGGGACAGGGACGGGCAGCCCCAGCATTTT. It translates to CAISESGDRDGQPQHF.

The gene calls are TRBV9 and TRBJ2-7; D is possibly TRBD2 (6 bases). Germline V CDR1 and CDR2: SGDLS, YYNGEE. This CDR3 has 16 residues. V gave up 4 bases and J gave up 2 bases, with 19 bases separating them. DNA for the CDR3: TGTGCCAGCAGCCCATCCCCAGCGGGTCGGCCCTACGAGCAGTACTTC. Protein: CASSPSPAGRPYEQYF.

CDR3 coding DNA: TGTGCCAGCAGCTTACGAGGCGGAGGCACAGATACGCAGTATTTT. The encoded protein is CASSLRGGGTDTQYF. The chain is built from TRBV11-2 and TRBJ2-3; D not certain. The CDR3 totals 15 residues. The germline V and J ends were trimmed by 2 bases and 1 base, with 10 bases remaining between them. CDR1 is SGHAT and CDR2 is FQNNGV in the germline V gene.

V and J are TRBV7-8 and TRBJ1-5; D possibly corresponds to TRBD1 (6 bases). V lost 6 bases to trimming and J lost 1 base, with 7 bases between them. The CDR3 sequence is 13 residues long. Germline CDR1 reads SGHVS; CDR2 reads FQNEAQ. In DNA, the CDR3 is TGTGCCAGCAGAGGACAGAGCAATCAGCCCCAGCATTTT. Translating it yields CASRGQSNQPQHF.

As DNA, the CDR3 is TGTGCCAGCAGTGCGGGACAGTATAATTCACCCCTCCACTTT. It is translated as CASSAGQYNSPLHF. The chain combines TRBV6-1 with TRBJ1-6, with 7 bases matching TRBD1. The CDR3 consists of 14 residues. V dropped 4 bases and J dropped 4; count of bases not matched to a gene: 1. Germline lookup yields CDR1 MNHNS and CDR2 SASEGT.

CDR3 DNA sequence: TGTGCCAGCAGCGGCGCCTTGGGGGACAGGGGGACCGGGGAGCTGTTTTTT. This gives the protein CASSGALGDRGTGELFF. The rearrangement joins TRBV9 to TRBJ2-2, with 11 bases identical to TRBD1. The CDR3 length is 17 residues. With V trimmed by 3 bases and J by 5 bases, 9 bases remained unmatched. Germline V lookup: CDR1 SGDLS, CDR2 YYNGEE.

A remark on this clone: The sample contains more than one DNA sequence encoding this CDR3. The rearrangement uses TRBV19 and TRBJ2-7; 9 bases map to TRBD1. CDR3 length: 14 residues. After removal of 5 bases from V and 3 bases from J, the junction contained 5 bases not matched to a gene. Germline values: CDR1 LNHDA, CDR2 SQIVND (reference sequence). CDR3 DNA: TGTGCCAGTAGTCTCCCGGGACAGGGCTACGAGCAGTACTTC. It is translated as CASSLPGQGYEQYF.

This rearrangement joins TRBV9 to TRBJ2-7, with 8 bases matching TRBD1. The CDR3 is 14 amino acids. CDR1 and CDR2 (germline): SGDLS, YYNGEE. V shed 7 bases, J shed 2 bases, and the junction held 8 bases outside the gene matches. This CDR3 is CASADRDRTYEQYF. The DNA for the CDR3 is TGTGCCAGCGCCGACCGGGACAGGACCTACGAGCAGTACTTC. Variable domain in full (rest from reference TRBV9 and TRBJ2-7): DSGVTQTPKHLITATGQRVTLRCSPRSGDLSVYWYQQSLDQGLQFLIQYYNGEERAKGNILERFSAQQFPDLHSELNLSSLELGDSALYFCASADRDRTYEQYFGPGTRLTVT.

In its sample, this clone was seen a few times. The chain joins TRBV9 to TRBJ1-6; D ambiguous. The germline gives CDR1 SGDLS, CDR2 YYNGEE. V lost 1 base and J lost 0, with 2 bases in between. The CDR3 covers 14 residues. CDR3 coding DNA: TGTGCCAGCAGCGTACTCTCCTATAATTCACCCCTCCACTTT. Translation gives CASSVLSYNSPLHF.

The chain links TRBV6-5 to TRBJ2-1; possible D gene TRBD2, 5 bases. V was pared by 2 bases and J by 9 bases, with 14 bases between. CDR1 is MNHEY, CDR2 SVGAGI, per germline. CDR3 length: 14 residues. The chain's CDR3 is CASSYGSSTAEQFF. CDR3 bases: TGTGCCAGCAGTTACGGATCTAGCACTGCTGAGCAGTTCTTC.

This clone appeared a single time. J is TRBJ2-3 and V is TRBV9; maybe TRBD1 (5 bases). The CDR3 runs to 13 residues. From germline, CDR1 is SGDLS and CDR2 YYNGEE. The V gene lost 3 bases and the J gene lost 4 bases, with 9 bases spanning the gap. This CDR3 is CASSAQVSDTQYF. In DNA, the CDR3 is TGTGCCAGCAGCGCACAGGTTTCAGATACGCAGTATTTT.

The V call is TRBV11-2, the J call TRBJ1-1; D perhaps matches TRBD1 (5 bases). The V gene lost 5 bases and the J gene lost 3 bases, with 10 bases spanning the gap. Germline V gene sequence: CDR1 SGHAT, CDR2 FQNNGV. The CDR3 loop spans 13 amino acids. CDR3 bases: TGTGCCAGCAGCGTAGCGACAGACACTGAAGCTTTCTTT. Its protein is CASSVATDTEAFF. Filled out from reference TRBV11-2 and TRBJ1-1, the complete variable domain reads EAGVAQSPRYKIIEKRQSVAFWCNPISGHATLYWYQQILGQGPKLLIQFQNNGVVDDSQLPKDRFSAERLKGVDSTLKIQPAKLEDSAVYLCASSVATDTEAFFGQGTRLTVV.

The CDR3 protein is CASSSRTGLNTEAFF. CDR3 coding DNA: TGCGCCAGCAGCTCAAGAACAGGGCTGAACACTGAAGCTTTCTTT. The genes are TRBV4-3 and TRBJ1-1, with D tentatively TRBD1 (6 bases). Trimming left V 5 bases short and J 0 bases short, with 13 bases between. The CDR3 covers 15 residues. Germline CDR1 reads LGHNA; CDR2 reads YSLEER.

This clone was counted between two and nine times. The chain employs TRBV6-5 and TRBJ1-1; 7 positions match TRBD1. The V gene end was trimmed by 4 bases and the J gene end by 2 bases; junction bases not matched to a gene: 4. The CDR3 covers 14 residues. Germline values: CDR1 MNHEY, CDR2 SVGAGI. CDR3 nucleotides: TGTGCCAGCAGTTCGGGACAGCTTAACACTGAAGCTTTCTTT. Protein: CASSSGQLNTEAFF.

This chain uses TRBV4-3 with TRBJ1-1; no clear D gene. This CDR3 spans 12 amino acids. Trimming took 1 base from V and 10 from J, leaving 10 bases between them. CDR1 and CDR2 (germline): LGHNA, YSLEER. This CDR3 is CASSQGGLGAFF. The CDR3 DNA reads as TGCGCCAGCAGCCAAGGAGGCCTTGGAGCTTTCTTT.

Regarding this clone: At one end, the junction sequence differs from germline, possibly due to a read error. The rearrangement links TRBV7-9 to TRBJ1-1; TRBD1 aligns across 11 bases. This CDR3 has 15 residues. CDR1 is SEHNR and CDR2 is FQNEAQ in the germline V gene (reference sequence). In DNA form, the CDR3 reads TGTTCCAGCAGCTTAGGGACAGGGGGGAACACTGAAGCTTTCTTT. This codes for CSSSLGTGGNTEAFF. Looking up the rest from reference TRBV7-9 and TRBJ1-1 gives the full variable domain: DTGVSQNPRHKITKRGQNVTFRCDPISEHNRLYWYRQTLGQGPEFLTYFQNEAQLEKSRLLSDRFSAERPKGSFSTLEIQRTEQGDSAMYLCSSSLGTGGNTEAFFGQGTRLTVV.